This passage covers 8 T cell receptor beta chains from one sample sequenced in a study of blood T cell repertoires in COVID-19. The protocol was immunoSEQ multiplex PCR, while the TCRdb copy is restricted to in-frame clones and leaves out a portion. The table has roughly 200,000 clones, around 84% seen once. Sequenced sample: peripheral blood. The receptor source for this set is a man of 80 years or more with acute or convalescent COVID-19.

The chain joins TRBV5-1 to TRBJ1-2; D unresolved. This CDR3 is built from 12 residues. Germline CDR1 SGHRS, CDR2 YFSETQ. The germline V and J ends were trimmed by 2 bases and 2 bases, with 4 bases remaining between them. CDR3 loop: CASSFSNYGYTF. DNA of the CDR3: TGCGCCAGCAGCTTCTCCAACTATGGCTACACCTTC.

The chain recombines TRBV7-6 with TRBJ2-7; 10 bases are shared with TRBD1. CDR1 and CDR2 (germline): SGHVS, FNYEAQ. CDR3 length: 15 amino acids. V trimming: 5 bases; J trimming: 3 bases; junction bases outside the gene matches: 7. The CDR3 region has the DNA TGTGCCAGCAGCCTCGGGACAGGGGCCGGCTACGAGCAGTACTTC. Protein: CASSLGTGAGYEQYF.

This chain links TRBV6-2 or TRBV6-3 with TRBJ2-2; tentative D call: TRBD2 (5 bases). The germline V gene has CDR1 MNHEY and CDR2 SVGEGT. The V end lost 6 bases, the J end lost 2 bases, and 16 bases lay between the germline ends. The length of the CDR3 is 16 residues. In DNA form, the CDR3 reads TGTGCCAGCAGCCCTAGTCTACTAGTCAACACCGGGGAGCTGTTTTTT. Its translation is CASSPSLLVNTGELFF.

The V and J genes are TRBV27 and TRBJ1-4; TRBD1 is a possible D gene (5 bases). Trimming cost V 4 bases and J 8 bases, with 14 bases left between them. The CDR3 has 14 residues. In germline, CDR1 is MNHEY, CDR2 SMNVEV (reference sequence). CDR3: CASSYGGYNEKLFF. In nucleotides, the CDR3 is TGTGCCAGCAGTTACGGGGGGTATAACGAAAAACTGTTTTTT.

J is TRBJ2-1 and V is TRBV25-1; D is uncertain. This CDR3 contains 12 residues. The germline gives CDR1 MGHDK, CDR2 SYGVNS. V lost 8 bases to trimming and J lost 3 bases, with 8 bases between them. As DNA, the CDR3 is TGTGCCAGCCGACGAGGCTACAATGAGCAGTTCTTC. This gives the protein CASRRGYNEQFF. The full variable domain, in which reference TRBV25-1 and TRBJ2-1 provide the parts outside the CDR3, is EADIYQTPRYLVIGTGKKITLECSQTMGHDKMYWYQQDPGMELHLIHYSYGVNSTEKGDLSSESTVSRIRTEHFPLTLESARPSHTSQYLCASRRGYNEQFFGPGTRLTVL.

The rearrangement uses TRBV6-1 and TRBJ1-2, with a possible D match to TRBD1 (6 bases). The germline V gene encodes CDR1 MNHNS and CDR2 SASEGT. Trimming removed 5 bases at V and 8 bases at J, with 18 bases between. The CDR3 has 14 residues. The CDR3 DNA follows: TGTGCCAGCAGTCGCCCGACAGGCTCCGACGGCTACACCTTC. This encodes CASSRPTGSDGYTF.

This chain joins TRBV10-1 and TRBJ2-2; TRBD2 matches at 7 bases. CDR3 length: 13 amino acids. V trimming: 10 bases; J trimming: 6 bases; junction bases outside the gene matches: 8. Germline V gene lookup returns CDR1 WNHNN and CDR2 SYGVQD (reference sequence). The CDR3: CATQRDRSGELFF. The CDR3 region has the DNA TGCGCCACTCAGCGGGATAGATCCGGGGAGCTGTTTTTT.

The chain employs TRBV18 and TRBJ2-1; no firm D call. The CDR3 is 13 amino acids. Germline values: CDR1 KGHSH, CDR2 LQKENI. The germline V and J ends were trimmed by 3 bases and 8 bases, with 11 bases remaining between them. CDR3: CASSPTRADEQFF. CDR3 in DNA: TGTGCCAGCTCACCCACGAGAGCCGATGAGCAGTTCTTC.